A selection of T cell receptor beta chains follows, all from one sample in a study of identical twins. TCRdb re-called the 5' RACE reads with MiXCR, one entry per CDR3 protein. The table shows 700,000 or so distinct CDR3 sequences, with over 8.5% occurring only once. This same sample was also taken into another study, of yellow fever vaccine responses in identical twins.

Sequencing was carried out using PBMCs. The source of these receptors is a young woman in good health. Each CDR3 is given with its conserved first and last residue. D genes are given only for firm matches. Size tells how often a clone was seen (once, few, many) or the class of an expanded clone, and some rows leave it out.

j_call,d_call,v_call,clone_size,cdr3_nt,cdr3_aa
TRBJ2-5,-,TRBV4-1,-,TGCGCCAGCAGCCACACCTGGGGGGGGGCTAACCAAGAGACCCAGTACTTC,CASSHTWGGANQETQYF
TRBJ2-5,-,TRBV28,many,TGTGCCAGCAGTTTATACAGCGGGTTAGGGGAGACCCAGTACTTC,CASSLYSGLGETQYF
TRBJ1-2,-,TRBV12-3/TRBV12-4,many,TGTGCCAGCAGTTTGAGTCCCAGGGAGGTATCTGGCTACACCTTC,CASSLSPREVSGYTF
TRBJ1-1,TRBD1,TRBV5-1,many,TGCGCCAGCAGCTTGGGAATAGGGGACAGGAACACTGAAGCTTTCTTT,CASSLGIGDRNTEAFF
TRBJ2-7,TRBD2,TRBV12-3/TRBV12-4,-,TGTGCCAGCAGTTTGGTCGGCGGGGGGGCCTACGAGCAGTACTTC,CASSLVGGGAYEQYF
TRBJ2-2,-,TRBV9,few,TGTGCCAGCAGCGTAGTAGCTTGGGCAGGGCCTCGCACCGGGGAGCTGTTTTTT,CASSVVAWAGPRTGELFF
TRBJ2-4,-,TRBV16,few,TGTGCCAGCAGCCAATCGCCCGGGGGAAAAAACATTCAGTACTTC,CASSQSPGGKNIQYF
TRBJ2-1,TRBD2,TRBV20-1,few,TGCAGTGCTAGAGATCCGACTAGCGGGGGAAACAATGAGCAGTTCTTC,CSARDPTSGGNNEQFF
TRBJ2-7,TRBD1,TRBV4-2,-,TGTGCCAGCAGCCCCCTGACAGGGCTCGAGCAGTACTTC,CASSPLTGLEQYF
TRBJ2-7,TRBD1,TRBV29-1,-,TGCAGCGTCCCGGGACAGGGGCAAAGAGGGCAGTACTTC,CSVPGQGQRGQYF
TRBJ2-3,-,TRBV24-1,few,TGTGCCACCAGTGATTTCCCCAGGGGCCTAGATACGCAGTATTTT,CATSDFPRGLDTQYF
TRBJ2-7,TRBD1,TRBV20-1,few,TGCAGTGCTAGATCGGACAGGGACTACGAGCAGTACTTC,CSARSDRDYEQYF
TRBJ2-1,TRBD1,TRBV20-1,-,TGCAGTGCTAGAGGGGGACAGGGTTTCAATGAGCAGTTCTTC,CSARGGQGFNEQFF
TRBJ2-3,-,TRBV29-1,-,TGCAGCGCTCTAGCCGCAGATACGCAGTATTTT,CSALAADTQYF
TRBJ2-5,-,TRBV5-1,many,TGTGCCAGCAGCTTGTGGCTACAAGAGACCCAGTACTTC,CASSLWLQETQYF
TRBJ2-1,TRBD2,TRBV7-9,many,TGTGCCAGCAGCTTAGGGAGCGGGAGTCCCTACAATGAGCAGTTCTTC,CASSLGSGSPYNEQFF